The 8 T cell receptor beta chains below were found in one sample sequenced in a study of CD8 T cells in ankylosing spondylitis. Via MiXCR, TCRdb re-called the 5' RACE reads, giving one row per CDR3 protein. The table shows over 450,000 distinct CDR3 sequences, with about 12% occurring only once. Their recognized antigens are unknown. Overall study results and limits: Ankylosing spondylitis blood seemed to carry a telltale TCR beta motif made of several highly homologous variants.

The sequenced material came from blood, either unsorted or a sorted T cell fraction (not recorded which). The receptors were gathered from a male donor with ankylosing spondylitis.

Written as DNA, the CDR3 is TGTGCCAGTAGTATGGAGGCTAAATCCTACGAGCAGTACTTC. Protein sequence: CASSMEAKSYEQYF. The chain combines TRBV19 with TRBJ2-7, with D perhaps matching TRBD2 (5 bases). Germline V gives CDR1 LNHDA, CDR2 SQIVND (reference sequence). Trimming took 3 bases from V and 1 from J, leaving 10 bases between them. The CDR3 runs 14 residues. Full variable domain (missing parts from reference TRBV19 and TRBJ2-7): DGGITQSPKYLFRKEGQNVTLSCEQNLNHDAMYWYRQDPGQGLRLIYYSQIVNDFQKGDIAEGYSVSREKKESFPLTVTSAQKNPTAFYLCASSMEAKSYEQYFGPGTRLTVT.

The chain carries TRBV2 and TRBJ2-7; 12 nucleotides align to TRBD2. CDR1 is SNHLY, CDR2 FYNNEI, per germline. With V trimmed by 6 bases and J by 5 bases, 8 bases remained unmatched. The CDR3 runs to 15 residues. Here the CDR3 DNA reads TGTGCCAGCAGGCCGGGACTAGCGGGCAAGGACGAGCAGTACGTC. This translates into CASRPGLAGKDEQYV.

In this sample, this clonotype turned up many times. The J gene is TRBJ2-2, the V gene TRBV5-1; perhaps TRBD2 as D (6 bases). V lost 4 bases and J 3 bases, leaving 13 bases between the germline ends. Germline V gives CDR1 SGHRS, CDR2 YFSETQ. The CDR3 consists of 15 residues. CDR3 loop: CASSGRERDTGELFF. In DNA, the CDR3 is TGCGCCAGCAGCGGCCGGGAGAGAGACACCGGGGAGCTGTTTTTT.

There are a few counts of this clonotype. The rearrangement links TRBV7-9 to TRBJ1-2, with TRBD1 matching over 10 bases. J gave up 5 bases and V 2 bases, and 11 bases lay outside the gene matches. Germline CDR1 SEHNR, CDR2 FQNEAQ (reference sequence). The CDR3 covers 17 residues. The DNA for the CDR3 is TGTGCCAGCAGCTTACCGGGACAGGGGTCTCTTAATTATGGCTACACCTTC. The encoded protein is CASSLPGQGSLNYGYTF.

There are a few counts of this clonotype. The chain employs TRBV6-1 and TRBJ2-7; 10 bases match TRBD2. Trimming took 3 bases from V and 3 from J; bases not matched to a gene: 5. The germline gives CDR1 MNHNS, CDR2 SASEGT. The CDR3 is made up of 15 amino acids. CDR3: CASSDTSGTVYEQYF. The CDR3 nucleotides are TGTGCCAGCAGTGACACTAGCGGGACTGTCTACGAGCAGTACTTC.

There are a few counts of this clonotype. The chain recombines TRBV19 with TRBJ2-2, with 12 bases that match TRBD2. Germline values: CDR1 LNHDA, CDR2 SQIVND (reference sequence). Unmatched junction bases numbered 11, after V lost 7 bases and J lost 8 bases. This CDR3 has 16 amino acids. For the CDR3, the DNA is TGTGCCAGTACCCCTAGCGGGAGGGCCAATAGTGGGGAGCTGTTTTTT. This translates into CASTPSGRANSGELFF.

This clonotype was found a few times. The rearrangement joins TRBV28 to TRBJ2-5; D may match TRBD1 or TRBD2 (6 bases each). Trimming shortened V by 8 bases and J by 4 bases, and 14 bases separated the two germline ends. The CDR3 has 13 residues. Per germline, CDR1 MDHEN and CDR2 SYDVKM. The CDR3 DNA sequence: TGTGCCAGCCAGAAGGGGGGAAGAGAGACCCAGTACTTC. It specifies CASQKGGRETQYF.

This clonotype came up a few times. The DNA of the CDR3 is TGCAGTGCTAACCCCACAGGCTCCTATAATTCACCCCTCCACTTT. This codes for CSANPTGSYNSPLHF. V is TRBV20-1 and J is TRBJ1-6; perhaps TRBD1 as D (5 bases). Trimming removed 4 bases from V and 0 bases from J, with 10 bases in between. Per germline, CDR1 DFQATT and CDR2 SNEGSKA (reference sequence). This CDR3 region has 15 residues.